The T cell receptor (beta chain) under discussion was sequenced for a study of blood T cell repertoires in COVID-19. The assay was immunoSEQ multiplex PCR, and TCRdb's table has in-frame clones only and misses some. The sample contains approximately 230,000 clones, 90% to 95% of which appear only once. The CDR3 runs to 13 residues. Germline V lookup: CDR1 MNHEY, CDR2 SVGAGI. V gave up 6 bases and J gave up 5 bases, with 13 bases separating them. Sequencing was performed on PBMCs or T cells enriched from blood (not recorded which). This chain links TRBV6-5 with TRBJ1-1; D call uncertain. This receptor was taken from a woman under 30 who had recovered from COVID-19. The CDR3 DNA sequence: TGTGCCAGCAGATTATCAGGATTTACTGAAGCTTTCTTT. It yields the protein CASRLSGFTEAFF.